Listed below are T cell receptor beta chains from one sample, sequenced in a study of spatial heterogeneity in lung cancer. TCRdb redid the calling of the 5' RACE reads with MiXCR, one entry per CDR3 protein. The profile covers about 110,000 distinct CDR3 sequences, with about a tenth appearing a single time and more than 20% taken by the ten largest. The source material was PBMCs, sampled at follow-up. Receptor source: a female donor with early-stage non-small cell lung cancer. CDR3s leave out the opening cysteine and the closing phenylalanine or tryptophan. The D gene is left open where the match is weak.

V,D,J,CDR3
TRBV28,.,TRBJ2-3,ASTLGGGRNTDTQY
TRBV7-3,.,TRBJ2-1,ASSLQGGFNEQF
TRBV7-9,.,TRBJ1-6,ASTVMDSPLH
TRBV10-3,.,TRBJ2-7,AISGTALNEQY
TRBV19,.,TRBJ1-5,ASSIRGPQPQH
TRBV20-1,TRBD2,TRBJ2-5,SAKRGSASGTQETQY
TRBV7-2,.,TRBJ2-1,ASSRIFRANEQF
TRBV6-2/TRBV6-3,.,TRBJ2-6,ASSYSDGLSGANVLT
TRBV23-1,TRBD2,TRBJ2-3,ASSHPLPSGSSTDTQY
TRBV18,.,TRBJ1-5,ASSPGGGQPQH
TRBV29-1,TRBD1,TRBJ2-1,SVMPTGVEQF
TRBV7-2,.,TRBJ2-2,ASSLGGPAGELF
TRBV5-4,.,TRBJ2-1,ASSLADEQF
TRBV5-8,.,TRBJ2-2,ASTMRGRSNTGELF
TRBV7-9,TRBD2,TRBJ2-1,ASSPLAGFNEQF
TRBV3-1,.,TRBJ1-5,ASSQGRGGQPQH
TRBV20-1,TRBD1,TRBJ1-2,SAFWGTGSGYT
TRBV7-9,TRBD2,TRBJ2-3,ASRPSTSGILDTQY
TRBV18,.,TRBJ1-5,ASSSMGRGNQPQH